These 24 T cell receptor beta chains share one sample of origin, sequenced in a study of post-analysis software for immune sequencing data. The study's findings and limits: Patients had higher frequencies than controls of a few TRBV segments, including TRBV5-6, TRBV5-1 and TRBV20-1.

These receptors have no known antigen. Included in the TCR beta cDNA libraries were unique molecular identifiers. TCRdb called the PCR reads again in MiXCR, with one record for every CDR3 protein. The data contain about 570,000 distinct CDR3 sequences, approximately 34% of them singletons. The sample consisted of blood. These receptors were taken from a girl aged 2-17 years with multiple sclerosis.

The J gene is TRBJ2-7, the V gene TRBV7-8; TRBD1 or TRBD2 may be the D gene (5 bases each). Germline-derived CDR1 and CDR2 are SGHVS and FQNEAQ. V lost 2 bases and J lost 4, with 12 bases in between. The CDR3 is 14 amino acids. The CDR3 DNA sequence: TGTGCCAGCAGCTTATCCGTGGGGGTTTACGAGCAGTACTTC. Amino acid sequence: CASSLSVGVYEQYF.

The chain carries TRBV6-2 or TRBV6-3 and TRBJ2-5, with 9 bases matching TRBD1. The germline CDR1 and CDR2 sequences are MNHEY and SVGEGT. With V trimmed by 6 bases and J by 11 bases, 4 bases remained unmatched. This CDR3 comprises 11 residues. CDR3 protein: CASSRQGGQYF. CDR3 DNA sequence: TGTGCCAGCAGCCGACAGGGGGGGCAGTACTTC.

This clonotype appeared a few times. This chain joins TRBV20-1 and TRBJ2-7; TRBD1 or TRBD2 may be the D gene (6 bases each). The CDR3 is 15 residues long. CDR1 is DFQATT and CDR2 is SNEGSKA in the germline V gene (reference sequence). The ends were cut back, 5 bases at V and 2 bases at J, with 19 bases in the middle. The CDR3 DNA is TGCAGTGCTCACCCAGGTGGGGGGCCCGCCTACGAGCAGTACTTC. Encoded protein: CSAHPGGGPAYEQYF.

This clonotype was recorded once. The chain uses TRBV29-1 and TRBJ2-1; perhaps TRBD1 as D (5 bases). Trimming pared 5 bases from V and 12 bases from J, leaving 20 bases between. The germline CDR1 and CDR2 sequences are SQVTM and ANQGSEA. The CDR3 is made up of 13 amino acids. This CDR3 is CSVRGRLGLGQFF. CDR3 nucleotide sequence: TGCAGCGTTAGGGGCCGGCTCGGTTTGGGGCAGTTCTTC.

With regard to this clonotype: A much larger clonotype is one base distant, so this may be a read error. This chain links TRBV29-1 with TRBJ2-1, with TRBD1 matching 9 bases. Per germline, CDR1 SQVTM and CDR2 ANQGSEA. The CDR3 length is 15 residues. V was clipped by 6 bases and J by 13 bases; unmatched bases: 19. CDR3 amino acids: CSVRFGTGSQETQFF. CDR3 sequence (DNA): TGCAGCGTCCGCTTCGGGACAGGGTCCCAAGAGACCCAGTTCTTC.

This clonotype has a handful of counts. The gene calls are TRBV5-1 and TRBJ2-3, with D hard to call. Germline V gene data show CDR1 as SGHRS and CDR2 as YFSETQ. The CDR3 spans 15 residues. V was cut by 0 bases and J by 3 bases, with 11 bases left in between. The CDR3 spells CASSLGPIPTDTQYF. As DNA, the CDR3 is TGCGCCAGCAGCTTGGGTCCGATCCCGACAGATACGCAGTATTTT.

J is TRBJ2-5 and V is TRBV10-1; D remains unclear. The tail of the sequence fits TRBJ2-1 better, so the J call may be wrong. The CDR3 extends over 14 amino acids. Germline V lookup: CDR1 WNHNN, CDR2 SYGVQD (reference sequence). CDR3 nucleotides: TGCGCCAGCAGTGAGATGCACGCCGAAGAGACCCAGTTCTTC. It codes for CASSEMHAEETQFF.

V and J are TRBV12-3 or TRBV12-4 and TRBJ2-3; weak D call: TRBD1 (6 bases). V shed 3 bases and J shed 0 bases, with 10 bases lying between them. The CDR3 totals 15 residues. The CDR3 spells CASSFWGRSTDTQYF. CDR3 DNA: TGTGCCAGCAGTTTTTGGGGGCGGAGCACAGATACGCAGTATTTT.

This chain connects TRBV10-3 to TRBJ2-7, with 8 bases fitting TRBD2. The better agreement between TRBJ2-5 and the DNA end casts doubt on the J call. Germline V gene sequence: CDR1 ENHRY, CDR2 SYGVKD. The CDR3 length is 15 residues. DNA for the CDR3: TGTGCCATCAGTGAAACTAGCGGAGGCGGGGAGACCCAGTACTTC. It yields the protein CAISETSGGGETQYF.

J is TRBJ2-1 and V is TRBV9, with a possible D match to TRBD1 (6 bases). Germline CDR1 SGDLS, CDR2 YYNGEE. V lost 0 bases to trimming and J lost 4 bases, with 11 bases between them. The CDR3 has 15 residues. CDR3 in amino acids: CASSVVTGSYNEQFF. DNA for the CDR3: TGTGCCAGCAGCGTAGTGACAGGATCATACAATGAGCAGTTCTTC.

This clonotype occurred once. A junction end diverges from the germline sequence, so it may reflect a read error. The chain has TRBV29-1 and TRBJ1-3, with a tentative D call TRBD1 (5 bases). CDR1 is SQVTM, CDR2 ANQGSEA, per germline. The CDR3 is 11 amino acids. CDR3 in DNA: TGCAGCGCAGGGTCTGGAAACACCAGATATTTT. Amino acid sequence: CSAGSGNTRYF.

This rearrangement joins TRBV5-5 to TRBJ2-7; TRBD2 matches 7 bases. The germline CDR1 and CDR2 sequences are SGHKS and YYEKEE (reference sequence). The CDR3 contains 17 residues. Losses at the gene ends were 0 bases for V and 1 base for J; bases not matched to a gene: 10. In DNA, the CDR3 is TGTGCCAGCAGCTTGGCCCTCGCTAGCGGCCAATCCTACGAGCAGTACTTC. This gives the protein CASSLALASGQSYEQYF.

V gene TRBV29-1 combines with J gene TRBJ2-3; D possibly matches TRBD1 or TRBD2 (5 bases each). V lost 4 bases to trimming and J lost 4 bases, with 18 bases between them. The CDR3 runs 15 residues. The V gene's germline CDR1 is SQVTM and CDR2 ANQGSEA. The CDR3 here is CSVGPRVGGPDTQYF. DNA of the CDR3: TGCAGCGTTGGCCCCAGGGTCGGAGGCCCAGATACGCAGTATTTT.

V gene TRBV10-1 combines with J gene TRBJ2-3; D is unresolved. V was trimmed by 0 bases and J by 9 bases, leaving 7 bases between them. Per germline, CDR1 WNHNN and CDR2 SYGVQD (reference sequence). The CDR3 runs to 12 residues. This CDR3 is CASSESSVTQYF. The CDR3 nucleotides read TGCGCCAGCAGTGAGTCATCTGTCACGCAGTATTTT.

V and J are TRBV15 and TRBJ2-7; D not resolved. V was trimmed by 0 bases and J by 0 bases, leaving 12 bases between them. Germline V CDR1 and CDR2: LNHNV, YYDKDF (reference sequence). The CDR3 contains 16 residues. CDR3 bases: TGTGCCACCAGCAGAGATCTGGCTCGGAGCTCCTACGAGCAGTACTTC. Protein: CATSRDLARSSYEQYF.

This clonotype was picked up a small number of times. V gene TRBV20-1 combines with J gene TRBJ2-3; 8 bases align to TRBD2. This CDR3 is built from 14 residues. CDR1 and CDR2 from the germline V gene are DFQATT and SNEGSKA (reference sequence). Trimming took 6 bases from V and 5 from J; bases not matched to a gene: 10. The CDR3 spells CSADIAGGGDTQYF. The CDR3, as DNA: TGCAGTGCAGACATTGCGGGGGGAGGAGATACGCAGTATTTT.

This rearrangement joins TRBV5-1 to TRBJ1-1; 8 bases fit TRBD1. The CDR3 covers 17 residues. The ends lost 2 bases at V and 1 base at J; junction bases unmatched: 10. Germline V gene lookup returns CDR1 SGHRS and CDR2 YFSETQ. The CDR3, as DNA: TGCGCCAGCAGCTTCGGACAGGGCGGTTCGTGGAACACTGAAGCTTTCTTT. This gives the protein CASSFGQGGSWNTEAFF.

The table lists this clonotype with a few counts. This chain links TRBV7-8 with TRBJ2-1; D might be TRBD1 (6 bases). CDR1 and CDR2 (germline): SGHVS, FQNEAQ. V was shortened by 3 bases and J by 8 bases, with 14 bases between the two germline ends. This CDR3 is built from 14 residues. The CDR3 nucleotides are TGTGCCAGCAGCTTCACAGGGTTATTCTATGAGCAGTTCTTC. Amino acid sequence: CASSFTGLFYEQFF.

This clonotype appeared a few times. The chain recombines TRBV6-5 with TRBJ1-1, with 7 bases identical to TRBD1. V gave up 7 bases and J gave up 9 bases; unmatched junction bases: 20. Germline V gene data show CDR1 as MNHEY and CDR2 as SVGAGI. This CDR3 contains 16 residues. The CDR3 DNA reads TGTGCCAGCACCTCACCCCCGGGACAGTCTAGCGGGAAAGCTTTCTTT. This gives the protein CASTSPPGQSSGKAFF.

The chain is built from TRBV14 and TRBJ1-2; D perhaps matches TRBD1 (5 bases). The CDR3 has 14 amino acids. From germline, CDR1 is SGHDN and CDR2 FVKESK. The germline V and J ends were trimmed by 0 bases and 6 bases, with 11 bases remaining between them. The chain's CDR3 is CASSQEVQGHGYTF. The DNA for the CDR3 is TGTGCCAGCAGCCAAGAAGTCCAGGGACATGGCTACACCTTC. Full variable domain (missing parts from reference TRBV14 and TRBJ1-2): EAGVTQFPSHSVIEKGQTVTLRCDPISGHDNLYWYRRVMGKEIKFLLHFVKESKQDESGMPNNRFLAERTGGTYSTLKVQPAELEDSGVYFCASSQEVQGHGYTFGSGTRLTVV.

This clonotype was found a few times. The rearrangement joins TRBV13 to TRBJ2-1; D is undetermined. Trimming left V 2 bases short and J 5 bases short, with 7 bases between. The CDR3 sequence is 13 residues long. Germline CDR1 PRHDT, CDR2 FYEKMQ (reference sequence). CDR3: CASSLRPNNEQFF. CDR3 coding DNA: TGTGCCAGCAGCTTACGGCCCAACAATGAGCAGTTCTTC.

This chain connects TRBV3-1 to TRBJ2-6; tentatively, D is TRBD2 (6 bases). Germline loops: CDR1 LGHDT, CDR2 YNNKEL (reference sequence). The CDR3 covers 17 residues. V gave up 4 bases and J gave up 4 bases, with 17 bases separating them. Here the CDR3 DNA reads TGTGCCAGCAGCCTGGGGGGAGCCTCCTCCGGGGCCAACGTCCTGACTTTC. Its protein product is CASSLGGASSGANVLTF. The full variable domain, completed using reference TRBV3-1 and TRBJ2-6, is DTAVSQTPKYLVTQMGNDKSIKCEQNLGHDTMYWYKQDSKKFLKIMFSYNNKELIINETVPNRFSPKSPDKAHLNLHINSLELGDSAVYFCASSLGGASSGANVLTFGAGSRLTVL.

At least ten counts were recorded for this clonotype. The CDR3 protein is CASSQEIPGAVNYGYTF. The CDR3 nucleotides read TGCGCCAGCAGCCAAGAAATACCTGGAGCCGTTAACTATGGCTACACCTTC. V usage is TRBV4-1 and J usage is TRBJ1-2, with no clear D. Deletions cut 0 bases from V and 1 base from J, with 15 bases between. The germline V gene has CDR1 MGHRA and CDR2 YSYEKL. The CDR3 covers 17 residues.

The chain is built from TRBV29-1 and TRBJ2-7; unclear D gene. V gave up 5 bases and J gave up 9 bases, with 20 bases separating them. Germline CDR1 and CDR2: SQVTM and ANQGSEA. The CDR3 loop spans 13 amino acids. Here the CDR3 DNA reads TGCAGCGTTCGTAAAGACTTTTTTTTCGGGCAGTACTTC. This codes for CSVRKDFFFGQYF.